The present T cell receptor beta chain was sequenced within a study of identical twins. The study's findings and limits: Invariant T cells like MAIT and iNKT could partly confound the zero-insertion analyses.

One entry per CDR3 protein, called by TCRdb with MiXCR from the 5' RACE reads. The table lists 1.5 million to 2 million distinct CDR3 sequences, around 29% of them singletons. For this clonotype: What it binds is not known.

This CDR3 has 15 residues. Trimming took 3 bases from V and 3 from J, leaving 15 bases between them. Germline CDR1 is LGHDT and CDR2 is YNNKEL (reference sequence). This clonotype was obtained from a newborn girl in good health. This chain connects TRBV3-1 to TRBJ2-7, with D tentatively TRBD1 (6 bases). The sample taken for sequencing was cord blood. This chain's CDR3 is CASSHYAGAGYEQYF. The CDR3 nucleotides are TGTGCCAGCAGCCATTATGCAGGGGCAGGCTACGAGCAGTACTTC.